This T cell receptor (beta chain) was found in a study of CD8 T cells in ankylosing spondylitis. This CDR3 is built from 16 residues. Deletions cut 4 bases from V and 0 bases from J, with 16 bases between. In this sample, this clonotype turned up a few times. Antigen specificity is unknown. Overall study results and limits: The study looked at matched synovial fluid samples from ankylosing spondylitis patients. Disease-linked clones were reported to be significantly enriched there. A TCR beta motif made of fewer than ten highly homologous variants seemed typical of ankylosing spondylitis blood.

The TCR beta libraries were generated through quantitative 5'-RACE incorporating molecular barcodes. TCRdb re-derived calls from the 5' RACE reads in MiXCR, one entry per CDR3 protein. The sample shows nearly 350,000 distinct CDR3 sequences, roughly 14% of them seen only once. V and J are TRBV12-3 or TRBV12-4 and TRBJ2-7, with D possibly being TRBD2 (6 bases). Sequencing was done on a sample of blood, either unsorted or a sorted T cell fraction (not recorded which). The sequence was obtained from a male donor with ankylosing spondylitis or in good health (not recorded which). The DNA for the CDR3 is TGTGCCAGCAGTTCATCCAGTCTAGCGCGCTCCTACGAGCAGTACTTC. Translation: CASSSSSLARSYEQYF.